The rows below give T cell receptor beta chains drawn from one sample of a study of PD-1 blockade in classical Hodgkin lymphoma. This table comes from immunoSEQ multiplex PCR, and its TCRdb copy is limited to in-frame clones, with some not included. The sample contains about 60,000 clones, around nine tenths of which appear only once. The specimen was peripheral blood mononuclear cells (PBMCs), collected before the fourth cycle of nivolumab. These receptors were taken from a human donor with classical Hodgkin lymphoma. Each CDR3 is given with its conserved first and last residue. The D gene is left open where the match is weak. The size field is filled for only some rows; it gives once, few, many or a size class.

TRBV5-1	NA	TRBJ2-5	TRBD2	TGCGCCAGCAGCTTGGGCCAGGGAGGGGAGACCCAGTACTTC	CASSLGQGGETQYF
TRBV28	once	TRBJ2-7	NA	TGTGCCAGCAGGGGGGGAGGGGGCCGCGGGAACTACGAGCAGTACTTC	CASRGGGGRGNYEQYF
TRBV2	NA	TRBJ2-3	NA	TGTGCCAGCAGTGAAATCCACCCAGATACGCAGTATTTT	CASSEIHPDTQYF
TRBV5-4	NA	TRBJ2-5	TRBD2	TGTGCCAGCAGCGCGACTAGCTCTAACCCCCCCCAGTACTTC	CASSATSSNPPQYF
TRBV5-8	NA	TRBJ1-5	NA	TGTGCCAGCAGCTTGGGGGGGCCTCCTTATAGCAATCAGCCCCAGCATTTT	CASSLGGPPYSNQPQHF
TRBV2	NA	TRBJ2-7	TRBD1	TGTGCCAGCAGGGCCGGGACAGGCGCCTACGAGCAGTACTTC	CASRAGTGAYEQYF
TRBV2	NA	TRBJ1-6	NA	TGTGCCAGCAGCGACGGTGGAGGGTACAATTCACCCCTCCACTTT	CASSDGGGYNSPLHF
TRBV5-6	once	TRBJ1-2	NA	TGTGCCAGTAGCTGGGACACCTCGTATGGCTACACCTTC	CASSWDTSYGYTF
TRBV19	NA	TRBJ1-5	NA	TGTGCCAGTAGTAGAGGTGTTGGGCAGCCCCAGCATTTT	CASSRGVGQPQHF
TRBV7-2	NA	TRBJ2-1	NA	TGTGCCAGCAGCTTATACCCACAGGTCTACAATGAGCAGTTCTTC	CASSLYPQVYNEQFF
TRBV11-1	NA	TRBJ2-1	TRBD2	TGTGCCAGCAGCCCAGGGACTAGCGGGGGCGTATACTACAATGAGCAGTTCTTC	CASSPGTSGGVYYNEQFF
TRBV28	NA	TRBJ2-3	NA	TGTGCCAGCATCCAGAGCACAGATACGCAGTATTTT	CASIQSTDTQYF
TRBV28	once	TRBJ1-4	NA	TGTGCCAGCAGTTCTCCCTGGACAGCTAATGAAAAACTGTTTTTT	CASSSPWTANEKLFF
TRBV6-5	NA	TRBJ2-1	NA	TGTGCCAGCAGTGACCGGGACAACTACAATGAGCAGTTCTTC	CASSDRDNYNEQFF
TRBV10-2	NA	TRBJ1-4	NA	TGCGCCAGCAGTGAGTTTGGAGGGATCGGTGAAAAACTGTTTTTT	CASSEFGGIGEKLFF
TRBV4-1	NA	TRBJ2-5	TRBD2	TGCGCCAGCAGCCAAGCGCCGACTAGCGCACAAGAGACCCAGTACTTC	CASSQAPTSAQETQYF
TRBV10-1	NA	TRBJ2-3	NA	TGCGCCAGCGGAAAGGGGGGAGATACGCAGTATTTT	CASGKGGDTQYF
TRBV7-9	NA	TRBJ1-1	NA	TGTGCCAGCAGCTCACCCACAGGGCTTGAAGCTTTCTTT	CASSSPTGLEAFF
TRBV25-1	NA	TRBJ2-5	NA	TGTGCCAGCGGAGGACTCGGCCAAGGGACCCAGTACTTC	CASGGLGQGTQYF
TRBV6-5	once	TRBJ1-5	NA	TGTGCCAGCAGGGGCCGGGACTCATTTCAGCCCCAGCATTTT	CASRGRDSFQPQHF
TRBV11-3	NA	TRBJ2-7	TRBD1	TGTGCCAGCAGCTTCCGGACAGGCTACGAGCAGTACTTC	CASSFRTGYEQYF
TRBV18	once	TRBJ1-5	TRBD1	TGTGCCAGCTCACCAGGCTCAGGGGGCGTCAATCAGCCCCAGCATTTT	CASSPGSGGVNQPQHF
TRBV11-1	NA	TRBJ2-2	TRBD1	TGTGCCAGCAGCTTAGCCGGGACAGGGAACACCGGGGAGCTGTTTTTT	CASSLAGTGNTGELFF
TRBV7-9	NA	TRBJ1-5	NA	TGTGCCAGCAGCCAATTTCGTAGTGGGTTAGTCAATCAGCCCCAGCATTTT	CASSQFRSGLVNQPQHF
TRBV27	NA	TRBJ2-2	NA	TGTGCCAGCAGTTTACCGAACACCGGGGAGCTGTTTTTT	CASSLPNTGELFF